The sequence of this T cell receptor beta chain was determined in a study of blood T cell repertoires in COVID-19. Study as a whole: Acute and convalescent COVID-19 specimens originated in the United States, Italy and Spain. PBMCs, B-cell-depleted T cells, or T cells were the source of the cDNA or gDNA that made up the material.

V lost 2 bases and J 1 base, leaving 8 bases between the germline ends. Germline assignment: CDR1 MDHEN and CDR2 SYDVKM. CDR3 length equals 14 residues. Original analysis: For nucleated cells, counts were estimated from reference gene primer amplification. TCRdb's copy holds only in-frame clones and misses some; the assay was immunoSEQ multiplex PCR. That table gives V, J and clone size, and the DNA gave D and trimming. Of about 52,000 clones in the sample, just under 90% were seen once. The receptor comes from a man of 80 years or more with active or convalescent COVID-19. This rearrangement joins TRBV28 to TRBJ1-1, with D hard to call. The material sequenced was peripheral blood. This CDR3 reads CASSLGQENTEAFF. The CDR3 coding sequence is TGTGCCAGCAGTTTAGGGCAGGAGAACACTGAAGCTTTCTTT.